The entry below gives a single T cell receptor (beta chain) sequence along with its context. The data were obtained in a study of blood T cell repertoires in COVID-19. In the original analysis: The authors estimated nucleated cell counts from reference gene primer amplification. The table came from immunoSEQ multiplex PCR; TCRdb's copy has only in-frame clones and leaves some out. V and J calls and clone size come straight from that table; D and trimming were deduced from the DNA. The sample lists about 86,000 clones, approximately 88% occurring once. The CDR3 has 15 amino acids. Germline V gene lookup returns CDR1 LNHDA and CDR2 SQIVND (reference sequence). V was shortened by 6 bases and J by 2 bases, with 14 bases between the two germline ends.

The chain couples TRBV19 to TRBJ1-5; possibly TRBD1 for D (6 bases). This sequence was found in a woman over 75 with active or convalescent COVID-19. Sequenced: peripheral blood. The CDR3 is CASRPQGRGNQPQHF. The CDR3 bases are TGTGCCAGTAGGCCTCAGGGGAGAGGCAATCAGCCCCAGCATTTT.